The subject of this entry is one T cell receptor beta chain. What it binds is unknown. This sample is part of a study of cytomegalovirus exposure and HLA in healthy donors. Study results and caveats: Available immune exposure information was restricted to CMV serostatus only. For TCR beta chains, V- and J-gene trimming was later linked to a missense DCLRE1C variant. The later analysis indicated that the majority of CMV-associated TCR beta chains appeared HLA-restricted. Per a prior analysis, the majority of TCR beta V segments were productive roughly 87% or roughly 30% of the time.

It was with 60 Vbeta and 13 Jbeta primers that the PCR ran. Only in-frame clones appear in the TCRdb table, and some are missing; sequencing was by immunoSEQ multiplex PCR. This sample has 100,000 to 120,000 clones, with under 85% found just once. CDR1 is SGDLS and CDR2 is YYNGEE in the germline V gene. CDR3 length equals 18 residues. The V gene end was trimmed by 4 bases and the J gene end by 0 bases; junction bases not matched to a gene: 6. The sequence was collected from a man aged 25-45 years in good health and CMV-seropositive. The V gene is TRBV9, the J gene TRBJ2-3; 15 bases map to TRBD2. The material sequenced was PBMCs. The CDR3 DNA sequence: TGTGCCAGCAGCACCCGGACTAGCGGGGGGGCTAGCACAGATACGCAGTATTTT. This translates into CASSTRTSGGASTDTQYF.